A single sample gave rise to the 7 T cell receptor beta chains below, sequenced in a study of human T cells and chemical hapten exposure. Sample time point: patch test 1, 2 weeks after DPC sensitization. Treatment given: therapeutic diphenylcyclopropenone sensitization with weekly scalp DPC. In TCRdb, the RACE reads were re-called with MiXCR into one record per CDR3 protein. The sample carries about 120,000 distinct CDR3 sequences, roughly 13% recorded once. The sample was whole blood, taken in connection with sensitization to the hapten diphenylcyclopropenone (DPC). The receptors here all came from a man in his late teens or twenties with alopecia areata. Some clones in this sample may be carry-over from other donors' samples.

This chain uses TRBV3-1 with TRBJ2-2; no reliable D call. Germline V gene data show CDR1 as LGHDT and CDR2 as YNNKEL (reference sequence). The CDR3 consists of 14 residues. V lost 3 bases and J lost 6, with 11 bases in between. CDR3 DNA sequence: TGTGCCAGCAGCCAGGTCGACTTCGCCGGGGAGCTGTTTTTT. It yields the protein CASSQVDFAGELFF.

Only a few counts were recorded for this clonotype. The chain joins TRBV7-9 to TRBJ1-1; no clear D gene. Germline CDR1 SEHNR, CDR2 FQNEAQ (reference sequence). The CDR3 covers 13 residues. V dropped 11 bases and J dropped 1 base, with 14 bases sitting between them. CDR3 sequence: CAPQEGANTEAFF. The DNA of the CDR3 is TGTGCCCCCCAAGAGGGAGCGAACACTGAAGCTTTCTTT.

This clonotype has ten or more counts. V and J are TRBV12-3 or TRBV12-4 and TRBJ1-2; D remains ambiguous. The ends were cut back, 2 bases at V and 3 bases at J, with 16 bases in the middle. This CDR3 region has 16 residues. The CDR3 sequence: CASSLRAGLTDYGYTF. CDR3 sequence (DNA): TGTGCCAGCAGTTTACGGGCAGGATTAACGGACTATGGCTACACCTTC.

The chain joins TRBV4-1 to TRBJ2-7; 10 bases are a match to TRBD2. The CDR3 contains 16 residues. Germline trimming cut 1 base from V and 3 bases from J; bases unmatched to any gene: 6. Germline V CDR1 and CDR2: MGHRA, YSYEKL. CDR3 sequence: CASSQGSGGAYYEQYF. The CDR3 DNA reads TGCGCCAGCAGCCAAGGAAGCGGGGGGGCCTACTACGAGCAGTACTTC.

This clonotype was counted only a few times. V and J are TRBV20-1 and TRBJ2-2; no clear D. The V end lost 4 bases, the J end lost 7 bases, and 16 bases lay between the germline ends. CDR3 size: 14 residues. The germline V gene has CDR1 DFQATT and CDR2 SNEGSKA (reference sequence). The CDR3 loop is CSATTRTRVGELFF. The CDR3 bases are TGCAGTGCTACAACCAGAACTCGGGTCGGGGAGCTGTTTTTT.

The rearrangement uses TRBV12-3 or TRBV12-4 and TRBJ2-1; 7 bases map to TRBD1. V was pared by 5 bases and J by 6 bases, with 7 bases of the junction left unmatched. This CDR3 has 14 residues. This chain's CDR3 is CASSLLGQVNEQFF. In nucleotides, the CDR3 is TGTGCCAGCAGTCTGTTAGGACAGGTCAATGAGCAGTTCTTC.

The chain carries TRBV4-2 and TRBJ2-7; D is unresolved. Deletions cut 4 bases from V and 6 bases from J, with 13 bases between. The CDR3 loop spans 13 amino acids. Germline V CDR1 and CDR2: LGHNA, YNFKEQ. CDR3 DNA sequence: TGTGCCAGCAGCCCAACCCGGGCCTTCGAGCAGTACTTC. Residues: CASSPTRAFEQYF.